This T cell receptor (beta chain) emerged from a study of blood T cells in healthy people across ages. Study information: The capture of about one barcoded beta molecule per two T cells was achieved by template switching. Regarding the study as a whole: There was no known CMV status for donors, so expanded clonotype changes were possibly confounded.

The V and J ends lost 5 bases and 7 bases, in that order; junction bases with no gene match: 8. CDR3 length: 14 amino acids. This clonotype was observed a handful of times. What it binds is unknown. Using a J-beta primer mix together with a sample-barcoded 5' primer, a second PCR was run for roughly 6 to 12 cycles. Using its own MiXCR run on the 5' RACE reads, TCRdb lists one record per CDR3 protein. The data hold 710,000 or so distinct CDR3 sequences, with approximately 22% observed a single time. Input material: blood. The genes are TRBV12-3 or TRBV12-4 and TRBJ1-2; TRBD1 matches 9 bases. This receptor was taken from an older man in good health. CDR3 amino acids: CASSPGQGISGYTF. As DNA, the CDR3 is TGTGCCAGCAGTCCTGGACAGGGGATCTCTGGCTACACCTTC.